These T cell receptor beta chains were read from a single sample in a study of blood T cell repertoires in COVID-19. TCRdb's copy holds only in-frame clones and misses some; the assay was immunoSEQ multiplex PCR. The table has approximately 460,000 clones, approximately 89% seen once. Specimen: peripheral blood. The receptors stem from a man between 18 and 35 years old with COVID-19, enrolled during active disease. CDR3s include the opening cysteine and the closing phenylalanine or tryptophan. Each record gives: CDR3 length, clone size, J gene, V gene, D gene, CDR3 DNA, CDR3 protein. A D gene is named only where the DNA matches it firmly. Clone size appears in some rows only: once, few, many, or a class for an expanded clone.

CDR3 length: 11
clone size: -
J gene: TRBJ2-5
V gene: TRBV5-1
D gene: -
CDR3 DNA: TGCGCCAGCACCGAGGAGAAGACCCAGTACTTC
CDR3 protein: CASTEEKTQYF

CDR3 length: 17
clone size: -
J gene: TRBJ2-1
V gene: TRBV5-6
D gene: -
CDR3 DNA: TGTGCCAGCAGCTTGGCAGCGGGGCAGGGGTCCTACAATGAGCAGTTCTTC
CDR3 protein: CASSLAAGQGSYNEQFF

CDR3 length: 15
clone size: -
J gene: TRBJ1-3
V gene: TRBV7-9
D gene: -
CDR3 DNA: TGTGCCAGCAGCCGACCGTCAGGGGATAGAAACACCATATATTTT
CDR3 protein: CASSRPSGDRNTIYF

CDR3 length: 13
clone size: -
J gene: TRBJ2-6
V gene: TRBV5-6
D gene: -
CDR3 DNA: TGTGCCAGCAGCTTAACAGGGTGGCGAGACCTGACTTTC
CDR3 protein: CASSLTGWRDLTF

CDR3 length: 14
clone size: -
J gene: TRBJ2-2
V gene: TRBV10-3
D gene: -
CDR3 DNA: TGTGCCATCAGTGAGGGACAAAACACCGGGGAGCTGTTTTTT
CDR3 protein: CAISEGQNTGELFF

CDR3 length: 13
clone size: -
J gene: TRBJ1-1
V gene: TRBV6-5
D gene: -
CDR3 DNA: TGTGCCAGCAGTTACTTGAGGAACACTGAAGCTTTCTTT
CDR3 protein: CASSYLRNTEAFF

CDR3 length: 15
clone size: -
J gene: TRBJ2-7
V gene: TRBV3-1/TRBV3-2
D gene: -
CDR3 DNA: TGTGCCAGCAGATCAACGGAGCAGGGCAGTTACGAGCAGTACTTC
CDR3 protein: CASRSTEQGSYEQYF

CDR3 length: 16
clone size: -
J gene: TRBJ2-6
V gene: TRBV18
D gene: -
CDR3 DNA: TGTGCCAGCTCAGGGGGCGGGAGCGCTGGGGCCAACGTCCTGACTTTC
CDR3 protein: CASSGGGSAGANVLTF

CDR3 length: 13
clone size: -
J gene: TRBJ2-5
V gene: TRBV7-3
D gene: -
CDR3 DNA: TGTGCCAGCAGCTTAACGGGGGGAGAGACCCAGTACTTC
CDR3 protein: CASSLTGGETQYF

CDR3 length: 16
clone size: -
J gene: TRBJ2-5
V gene: TRBV5-1
D gene: TRBD1
CDR3 DNA: TGCGCCAGCAGTCAATTGGGACAGGGATATTCGGAGACCCAGTACTTC
CDR3 protein: CASSQLGQGYSETQYF

CDR3 length: 14
clone size: once
J gene: TRBJ2-5
V gene: TRBV7-3
D gene: TRBD1
CDR3 DNA: TGTGCCAGCAGCTTATCAGGGGGCGCAGGGACCCAGTACTTC
CDR3 protein: CASSLSGGAGTQYF

CDR3 length: 13
clone size: once
J gene: TRBJ1-1
V gene: TRBV11-3
D gene: -
CDR3 DNA: TGTGCCAGCAGCTTAGGAGGGGGAGACCAAGCTTTCTTT
CDR3 protein: CASSLGGGDQAFF

CDR3 length: 15
clone size: -
J gene: TRBJ2-2
V gene: TRBV7-2
D gene: TRBD1
CDR3 DNA: TGTGCCAGCAGCCCCCAACAGGGGAGAACCGGGGAGCTGTTTTTT
CDR3 protein: CASSPQQGRTGELFF

CDR3 length: 14
clone size: -
J gene: TRBJ1-4
V gene: TRBV7-8
D gene: -
CDR3 DNA: TGTGCCAGCAGCCTCAGGGCCCTGGGTGAAAAACTGTTTTTT
CDR3 protein: CASSLRALGEKLFF

CDR3 length: 12
clone size: once
J gene: TRBJ1-5
V gene: TRBV3-1/TRBV3-2
D gene: -
CDR3 DNA: TGTGCCAGCGCCCGGGGGGAAGGGCCCCAGCATTTT
CDR3 protein: CASARGEGPQHF

CDR3 length: 14
clone size: -
J gene: TRBJ1-2
V gene: TRBV5-1
D gene: -
CDR3 DNA: TGCGCCAGCAGCCTCAGGGAAGCAAACTATGGCTACACCTTC
CDR3 protein: CASSLREANYGYTF

CDR3 length: 15
clone size: -
J gene: TRBJ2-1
V gene: TRBV10-1
D gene: TRBD1
CDR3 DNA: TGCGCCAGCAGGTCCGGGACAGGGACCTACAATGAGCAGTTCTTC
CDR3 protein: CASRSGTGTYNEQFF

CDR3 length: 16
clone size: -
J gene: TRBJ2-1
V gene: TRBV7-9
D gene: TRBD2
CDR3 DNA: TGTGCCAGCAGCTCACTACTAGCGGGGGCCTACAATGAGCAGTTCTTC
CDR3 protein: CASSSLLAGAYNEQFF

CDR3 length: 16
clone size: -
J gene: TRBJ2-7
V gene: TRBV5-1
D gene: TRBD1
CDR3 DNA: TGCGCCAGCAGCCCGCGACAGGGGACCAAATCCTACGAGCAGTACTTC
CDR3 protein: CASSPRQGTKSYEQYF

CDR3 length: 15
clone size: -
J gene: TRBJ2-7
V gene: TRBV6-5
D gene: TRBD2
CDR3 DNA: TGTGCCAGCAGTTCCACCGGGACTACAAGCTACGAGCAGTACTTC
CDR3 protein: CASSSTGTTSYEQYF

CDR3 length: 13
clone size: -
J gene: TRBJ1-1
V gene: TRBV6-1
D gene: -
CDR3 DNA: TGTGCCAGCAGTGAAGACAGGAACACTGAAGCTTTCTTT
CDR3 protein: CASSEDRNTEAFF

CDR3 length: 16
clone size: -
J gene: TRBJ2-3
V gene: TRBV28
D gene: TRBD2
CDR3 DNA: TGTGCCAGCAGTACACTACCGGGACTAGCGACAGATACGCAGTATTTT
CDR3 protein: CASSTLPGLATDTQYF

CDR3 length: 13
clone size: -
J gene: TRBJ2-1
V gene: TRBV2
D gene: -
CDR3 DNA: TGTGCCAGCAGTAAATACAGGGACGATGAGCAGTTCTTC
CDR3 protein: CASSKYRDDEQFF

CDR3 length: 15
clone size: -
J gene: TRBJ2-5
V gene: TRBV13
D gene: -
CDR3 DNA: TGTGCCAGCAGCTCGAGCGGTGAGGGCCTCGAGACCCAGTACTTC
CDR3 protein: CASSSSGEGLETQYF

CDR3 length: 13
clone size: -
J gene: TRBJ2-5
V gene: TRBV6-5
D gene: TRBD1
CDR3 DNA: TGTGCCAGCAGAACGGGACAGCAAGAGACCCAGTACTTC
CDR3 protein: CASRTGQQETQYF

CDR3 length: 17
clone size: once
J gene: TRBJ2-5
V gene: TRBV27
D gene: TRBD2
CDR3 DNA: TGTGCCAGCAGTCTCACTAGCGGGGGGCAGTACCAAGAGACCCAGTACTTC
CDR3 protein: CASSLTSGGQYQETQYF

CDR3 length: 17
clone size: -
J gene: TRBJ1-6
V gene: TRBV27
D gene: -
CDR3 DNA: TGTGCCAGCAGTCGAAGCTATTACAGCTCCTATAATTCACCCCTCCACTTT
CDR3 protein: CASSRSYYSSYNSPLHF

CDR3 length: 15
clone size: -
J gene: TRBJ2-7
V gene: TRBV9
D gene: -
CDR3 DNA: TGTGCCAGCAGCGTAGAAGACAGGCCAACCTACGAGCAGTACTTC
CDR3 protein: CASSVEDRPTYEQYF

CDR3 length: 15
clone size: -
J gene: TRBJ2-1
V gene: TRBV2
D gene: TRBD2
CDR3 DNA: TGTGCCAGCAGCCAGACTAGCGGGGGAGACAATGAGCAGTTCTTC
CDR3 protein: CASSQTSGGDNEQFF

CDR3 length: 13
clone size: -
J gene: TRBJ2-2
V gene: TRBV19
D gene: TRBD1
CDR3 DNA: TGTGCCAGTAAGGGGGCTGGTAACGGGGAGCTGTTTTTT
CDR3 protein: CASKGAGNGELFF

CDR3 length: 14
clone size: -
J gene: TRBJ1-5
V gene: TRBV6-5
D gene: -
CDR3 DNA: TGTGCCAGCAGCTTATACAGGCGGGGTCAGCCCCAGCATTTT
CDR3 protein: CASSLYRRGQPQHF

CDR3 length: 12
clone size: -
J gene: TRBJ2-7
V gene: TRBV2
D gene: -
CDR3 DNA: TGTGCCAGCAGTCAACAGGAACTCGAGCAGTACTTC
CDR3 protein: CASSQQELEQYF

CDR3 length: 18
clone size: -
J gene: TRBJ2-4
V gene: TRBV7-8
D gene: TRBD2
CDR3 DNA: TGTGCCAGCAGCCCAAAAACCGGACTAGATGGTGTTCAAAACATTCAGTACTTC
CDR3 protein: CASSPKTGLDGVQNIQYF

CDR3 length: 12
clone size: -
J gene: TRBJ2-7
V gene: TRBV3-1/TRBV3-2
D gene: -
CDR3 DNA: TGTGCCAGCAGCTACACAGATTACGAGCAGTACTTC
CDR3 protein: CASSYTDYEQYF

CDR3 length: 16
clone size: -
J gene: TRBJ2-3
V gene: TRBV11-3
D gene: -
CDR3 DNA: TGTGCCAGCAGCTTAGATTATGACAGTAGCACAGATACGCAGTATTTT
CDR3 protein: CASSLDYDSSTDTQYF

CDR3 length: 13
clone size: -
J gene: TRBJ2-7
V gene: TRBV2
D gene: -
CDR3 DNA: TGTGCCAGCAGTGATTCTCACGGTTACGAGCAGTACTTC
CDR3 protein: CASSDSHGYEQYF

CDR3 length: 15
clone size: -
J gene: TRBJ1-3
V gene: TRBV7-9
D gene: TRBD1
CDR3 DNA: TGTGCCAGCAGCTTTGACAGGGCGAGTGGAAACACCATATATTTT
CDR3 protein: CASSFDRASGNTIYF